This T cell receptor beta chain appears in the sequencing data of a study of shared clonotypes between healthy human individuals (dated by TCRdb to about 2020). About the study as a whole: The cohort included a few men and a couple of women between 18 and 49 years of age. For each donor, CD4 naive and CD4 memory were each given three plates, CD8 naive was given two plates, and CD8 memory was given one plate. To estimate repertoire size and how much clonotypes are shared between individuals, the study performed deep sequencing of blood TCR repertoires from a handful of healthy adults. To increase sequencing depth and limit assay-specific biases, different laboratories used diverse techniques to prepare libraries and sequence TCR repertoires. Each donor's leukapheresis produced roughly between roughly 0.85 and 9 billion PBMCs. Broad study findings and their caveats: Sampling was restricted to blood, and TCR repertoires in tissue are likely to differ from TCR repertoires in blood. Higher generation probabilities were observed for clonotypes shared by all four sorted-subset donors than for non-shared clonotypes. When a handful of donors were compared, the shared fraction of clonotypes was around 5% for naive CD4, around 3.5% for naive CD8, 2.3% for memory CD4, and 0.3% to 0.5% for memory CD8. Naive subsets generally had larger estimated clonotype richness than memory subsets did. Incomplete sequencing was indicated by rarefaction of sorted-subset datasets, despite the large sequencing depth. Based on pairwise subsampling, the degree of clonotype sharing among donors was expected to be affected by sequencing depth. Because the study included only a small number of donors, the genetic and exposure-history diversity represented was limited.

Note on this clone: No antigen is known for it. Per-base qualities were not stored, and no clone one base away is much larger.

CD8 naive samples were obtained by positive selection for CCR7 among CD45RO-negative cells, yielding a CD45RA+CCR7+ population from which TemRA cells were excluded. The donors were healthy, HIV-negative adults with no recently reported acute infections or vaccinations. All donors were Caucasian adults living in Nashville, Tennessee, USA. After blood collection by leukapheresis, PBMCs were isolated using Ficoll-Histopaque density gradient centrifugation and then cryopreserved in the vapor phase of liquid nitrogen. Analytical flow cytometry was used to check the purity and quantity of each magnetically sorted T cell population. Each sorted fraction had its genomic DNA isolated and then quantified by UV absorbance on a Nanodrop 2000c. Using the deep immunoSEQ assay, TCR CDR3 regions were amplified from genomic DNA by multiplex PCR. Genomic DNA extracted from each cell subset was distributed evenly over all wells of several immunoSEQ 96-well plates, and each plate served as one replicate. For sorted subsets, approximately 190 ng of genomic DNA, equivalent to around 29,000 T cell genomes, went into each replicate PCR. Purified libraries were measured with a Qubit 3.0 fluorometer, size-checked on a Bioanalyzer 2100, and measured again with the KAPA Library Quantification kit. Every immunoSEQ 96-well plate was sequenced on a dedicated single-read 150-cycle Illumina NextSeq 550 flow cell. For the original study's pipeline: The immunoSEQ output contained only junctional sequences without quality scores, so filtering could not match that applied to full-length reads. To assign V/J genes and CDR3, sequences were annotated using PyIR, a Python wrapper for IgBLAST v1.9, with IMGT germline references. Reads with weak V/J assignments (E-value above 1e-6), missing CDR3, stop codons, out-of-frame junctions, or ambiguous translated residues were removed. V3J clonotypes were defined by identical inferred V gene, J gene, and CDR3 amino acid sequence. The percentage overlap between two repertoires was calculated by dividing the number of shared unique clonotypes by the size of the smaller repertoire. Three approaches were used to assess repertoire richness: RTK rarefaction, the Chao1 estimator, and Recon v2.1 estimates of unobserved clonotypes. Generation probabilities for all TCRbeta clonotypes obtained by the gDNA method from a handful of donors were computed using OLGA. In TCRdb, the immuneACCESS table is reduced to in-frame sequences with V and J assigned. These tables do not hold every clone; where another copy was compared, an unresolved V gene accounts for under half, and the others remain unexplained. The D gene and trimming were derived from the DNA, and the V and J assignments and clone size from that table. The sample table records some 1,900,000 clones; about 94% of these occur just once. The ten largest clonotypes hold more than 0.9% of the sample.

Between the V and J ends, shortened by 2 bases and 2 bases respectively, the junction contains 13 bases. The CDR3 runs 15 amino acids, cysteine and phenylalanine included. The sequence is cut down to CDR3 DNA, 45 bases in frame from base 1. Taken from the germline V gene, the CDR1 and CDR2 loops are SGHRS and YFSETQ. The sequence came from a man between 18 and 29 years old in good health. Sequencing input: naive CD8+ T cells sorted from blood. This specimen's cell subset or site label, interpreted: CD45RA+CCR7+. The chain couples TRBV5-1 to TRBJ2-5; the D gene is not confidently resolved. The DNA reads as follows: TGCGCCAGCAGCTTTGCAGCGCCTGAACAAGAGACCCAGTACTTC. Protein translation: CASSFAAPEQETQYF.